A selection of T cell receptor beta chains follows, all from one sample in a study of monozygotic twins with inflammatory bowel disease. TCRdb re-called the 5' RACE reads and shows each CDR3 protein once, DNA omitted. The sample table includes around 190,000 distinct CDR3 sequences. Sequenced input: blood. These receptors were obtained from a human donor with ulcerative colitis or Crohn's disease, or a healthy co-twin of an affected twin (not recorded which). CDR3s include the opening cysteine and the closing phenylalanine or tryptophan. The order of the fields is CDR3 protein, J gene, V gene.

CASSNQGNQPQHF	TRBJ1-5	TRBV19
CASSQDLNEKLFF	TRBJ1-4	TRBV3-1
CASSPSAHSLSYNEQFF	TRBJ2-1	TRBV7-9
CASSYMEDQPQHF	TRBJ1-5	TRBV7-9
CASRQDLAKNIQYF	TRBJ2-4	TRBV5-1
CASSGLAASYNEQFF	TRBJ2-1	TRBV19
CASSFRGVAETQYF	TRBJ2-5	TRBV6-6
CASSRESSYEQYF	TRBJ2-7	TRBV7-9
CASSFGQDYEQHF	TRBJ2-7	TRBV7-6
CASSSNGGPDTQYF	TRBJ2-3	TRBV7-2
CASSHLTGYLEAFF	TRBJ1-1	TRBV4-1
CSASEFTYEQYF	TRBJ2-7	TRBV20-1
CASSPRGDLRAAHGNTQYF	TRBJ2-3	TRBV27
CASSIQGGTEAFF	TRBJ1-1	TRBV19
CASSRGTSGPQDTQYF	TRBJ2-3	TRBV5-1
CASSFSLDTEAFF	TRBJ1-1	TRBV7-2
CASTLEGTNQETQYF	TRBJ2-5	TRBV5-1
CASTEERAENEQFF	TRBJ2-1	TRBV5-1
CASSQDTRVGTGNTIYF	TRBJ1-3	TRBV4-1
CASSAPGGYEQYF	TRBJ2-7	TRBV6-1
CASSLGTSGGADTQYF	TRBJ2-3	TRBV11-3
CSAGEGGGTYGYTF	TRBJ1-2	TRBV20-1
CSVETLAGGNREQFF	TRBJ2-1	TRBV29-1
CASSLRTDTDTQYF	TRBJ2-3	TRBV5-1
CSARALAGAGYNEQFF	TRBJ2-1	TRBV20-1
CASMRYGIASTDTQYF	TRBJ2-3	TRBV6-1
CSAGRTSGGARDTQYF	TRBJ2-3	TRBV20-1
CASSPRTRETQYF	TRBJ2-5	TRBV6-5
CASSQVGGGTEAFF	TRBJ1-1	TRBV4-1
CATRGVRGNTGELFF	TRBJ2-2	TRBV6-1
CAISEYRGTSEVKNIQYF	TRBJ2-4	TRBV10-3
CASIRSREGTKNIQYF	TRBJ2-4	TRBV2
CASSSPQGITDTQYF	TRBJ2-3	TRBV12-3/TRBV12-4
CASSLDDSSAQRVF	TRBJ2-7	TRBV5-6
CATSEPQPGQGNEKLFF	TRBJ1-4	TRBV24-1
CASSLRDYQPQHF	TRBJ1-5	TRBV7-6
CASSLGGAVREQYF	TRBJ2-7	TRBV27
CSARDTRRGSAGYTF	TRBJ1-2	TRBV20-1
CSARTGIGYTF	TRBJ1-2	TRBV29-1
CSVDRDGPLYNEQFF	TRBJ2-1	TRBV29-1
CSAGLAPETQYF	TRBJ2-5	TRBV20-1
CSASPAYEQYF	TRBJ2-7	TRBV20-1
CASSLSETVYGYTF	TRBJ1-2	TRBV7-9
CASSLGTRRGNEQFF	TRBJ2-1	TRBV5-1
CATKDGTSEVDTQYF	TRBJ2-3	TRBV6-1
CASSLGVERLGYGYTF	TRBJ1-2	TRBV7-2
CSARDRLAGEYEQYF	TRBJ2-7	TRBV20-1